This T cell receptor beta chain came from a study of CD8 T cells in Susac syndrome. With random hexamers, reverse transcription was performed on 0.5 to 1 ug of RNA. TCRdb itself ran the immunoSEQ multiplex PCR reads through MiXCR, one entry per CDR3 protein. The top ten hold 0.085% to 0.095% of the sample, which has 150,000 to 250,000 distinct CDR3 sequences, roughly 96% seen once. In blood CD8+ and CD4+ T cells, TCR beta underwent sequencing. CD8+ and CD4+ T cells were negatively isolated; TEMRA cells were FACS-enriched. CDR1 is GTSNPN and CDR2 is SVGIG in the germline V gene (reference sequence). This CDR3 has 14 amino acids. V lost 2 bases, J lost 4 bases, and 14 bases lay in between.

Sequenced sample: CD4+ T cells from PBMCs. This TCR came from a human donor with multiple sclerosis. J is TRBJ2-5 and V is TRBV30, with D possibly TRBD1 on 6 matching bases. The CDR3: CAWSLGAVGETQYF. In DNA, the CDR3 is TGTGCCTGGAGTCTGGGGGCTGTGGGAGAGACCCAGTACTTC.